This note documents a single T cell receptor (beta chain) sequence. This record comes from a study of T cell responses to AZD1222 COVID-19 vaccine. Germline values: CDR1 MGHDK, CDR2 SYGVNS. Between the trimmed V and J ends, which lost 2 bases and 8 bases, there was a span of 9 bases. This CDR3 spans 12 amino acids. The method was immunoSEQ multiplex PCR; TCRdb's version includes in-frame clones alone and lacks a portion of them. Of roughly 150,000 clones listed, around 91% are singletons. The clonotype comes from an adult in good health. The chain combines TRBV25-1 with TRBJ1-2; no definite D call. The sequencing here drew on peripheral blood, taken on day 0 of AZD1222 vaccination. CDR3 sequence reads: CASSEIGSGYTF. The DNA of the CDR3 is TGTGCCAGCAGTGAAATTGGCAGCGGCTACACCTTC.